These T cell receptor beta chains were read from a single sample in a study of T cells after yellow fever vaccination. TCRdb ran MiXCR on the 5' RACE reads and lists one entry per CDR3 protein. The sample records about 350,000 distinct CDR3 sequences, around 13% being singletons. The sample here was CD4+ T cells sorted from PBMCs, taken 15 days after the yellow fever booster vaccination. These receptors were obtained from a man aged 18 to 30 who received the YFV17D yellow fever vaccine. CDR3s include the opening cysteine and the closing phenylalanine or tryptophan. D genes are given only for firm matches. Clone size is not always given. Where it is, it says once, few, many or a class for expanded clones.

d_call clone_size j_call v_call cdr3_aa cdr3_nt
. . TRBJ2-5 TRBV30 CAWSVAGGETQYF TGTGCCTGGAGTGTAGCAGGAGGAGAGACCCAGTACTTC
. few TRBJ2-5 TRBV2 CASSLIGGGLEETQYF TGTGCCAGCAGCCTAATCGGCGGCGGGCTGGAGGAGACCCAGTACTTC
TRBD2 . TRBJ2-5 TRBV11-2 CASSFAGGGTQYF TGTGCCAGCAGCTTTGCGGGGGGTGGGACCCAGTACTTC
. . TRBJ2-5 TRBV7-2 CASSSSSTGTQYF TGTGCCAGCAGCTCCTCCTCCACAGGGACCCAGTACTTC
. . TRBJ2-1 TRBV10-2 CASSVDTAQQFF TGCGCCAGCAGTGTAGACACCGCGCAGCAGTTCTTC
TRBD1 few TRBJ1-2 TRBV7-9 CASSWGTGDNYGYTF TGTGCCAGCAGCTGGGGGACAGGAGATAACTATGGCTACACCTTC
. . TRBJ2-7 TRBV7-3 CASSIYSSYEQYF TGTGCCAGCAGTATTTACAGCTCCTACGAGCAGTACTTC
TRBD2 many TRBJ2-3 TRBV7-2 CASTVRGGEATQYF TGTGCCAGCACCGTACGGGGGGGGGAAGCTACGCAGTATTTT
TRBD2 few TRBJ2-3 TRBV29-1 CSDSRLAGPTDTQYF TGCAGCGACTCCCGGCTAGCGGGGCCCACAGATACGCAGTATTTT
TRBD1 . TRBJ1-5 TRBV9 CASKDRGLQPQHF TGTGCCAGCAAAGACAGGGGGCTTCAGCCCCAGCATTTT
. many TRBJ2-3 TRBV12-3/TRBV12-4 CASSFRADTQYF TGTGCCAGCAGTTTCCGTGCTGATACGCAGTATTTT
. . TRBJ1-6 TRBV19 CASSIGFDSPLHF TGTGCCAGTAGTATAGGGTTCGATTCACCCCTCCACTTT
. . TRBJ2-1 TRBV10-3 CAISVQMGGPYNEQFF TGTGCCATCAGCGTACAGATGGGGGGCCCCTACAATGAGCAGTTCTTC
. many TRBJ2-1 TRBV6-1 CASRLGSGRGNNEQFF TGTGCCAGCAGACTCGGGTCGGGACGGGGGAACAATGAGCAGTTCTTC
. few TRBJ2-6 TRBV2 CASSETVPMPGANVLTF TGTGCCAGCAGTGAGACAGTCCCAATGCCTGGGGCCAACGTCCTGACTTTC
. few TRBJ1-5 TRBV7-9 CASSLGDGQPQHF TGTGCCAGCAGCTTAGGAGACGGTCAGCCCCAGCATTTT
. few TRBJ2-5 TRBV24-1 CATSDGPKETQYF TGTGCCACCAGTGACGGACCTAAAGAGACCCAGTACTTC
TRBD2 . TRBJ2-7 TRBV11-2 CASSPRGGLSYEQYF TGTGCCAGCAGCCCGCGGGGGGGCCTCTCCTACGAGCAGTACTTC
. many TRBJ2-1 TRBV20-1 CSAAGDRGFNEQFF TGCAGTGCCGCCGGGGACCGAGGGTTCAATGAGCAGTTCTTC
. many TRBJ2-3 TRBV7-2 CASSLALPDTQYF TGTGCCAGCAGCTTAGCGTTACCAGATACGCAGTATTTT
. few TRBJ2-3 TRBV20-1 CSARDAGAGTDTQYF TGCAGTGCCAGGGACGCGGGGGCGGGGACAGATACGCAGTATTTT
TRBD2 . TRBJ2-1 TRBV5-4 CASSPAGGDEQFF TGTGCCAGCAGCCCCGCGGGGGGCGATGAGCAGTTCTTC
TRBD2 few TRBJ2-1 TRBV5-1 CASSLAGALAGGLNEQFF TGCGCCAGCAGCTTGGCCGGGGCCTTAGCGGGGGGCCTCAATGAGCAGTTCTTC
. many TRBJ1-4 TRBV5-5 CASSPDSWDEKLFF TGTGCCAGCAGCCCGGACAGTTGGGATGAAAAACTGTTTTTT
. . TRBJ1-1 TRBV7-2 CASSPGSGREAFF TGTGCCAGCAGCCCCGGTAGCGGACGGGAAGCTTTCTTT
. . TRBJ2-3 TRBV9 CASSSQGGTSLGTDTQYF TGTGCCAGCAGCTCCCAAGGTGGAACTTCCCTCGGCACAGATACGCAGTATTTT
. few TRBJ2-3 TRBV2 CASSESQPTDTQYF TGTGCCAGCAGTGAATCACAGCCCACAGATACGCAGTATTTT
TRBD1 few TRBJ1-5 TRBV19 CASQRSGTGLSNQPQHF TGTGCCAGTCAAAGATCCGGGACAGGGCTTAGCAATCAGCCCCAGCATTTT
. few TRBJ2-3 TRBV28 CASSSSRTQYF TGTGCCAGCAGTTCCTCAAGGACGCAGTATTTT
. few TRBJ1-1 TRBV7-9 CASSVDILNTEAFF TGTGCCAGCAGCGTCGACATACTTAACACTGAAGCTTTCTTT
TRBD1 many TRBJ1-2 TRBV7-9 CASSFGRGGAYGYTF TGTGCCAGCAGCTTTGGGAGAGGGGGCGCTTATGGCTACACCTTC
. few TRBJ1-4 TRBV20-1 CSARDNTNEKLFF TGCAGTGCTCGGGACAATACTAATGAAAAACTGTTTTTT
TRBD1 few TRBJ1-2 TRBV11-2 CASSATGAGYTF TGTGCCAGCAGCGCTACAGGGGCCGGCTACACCTTC
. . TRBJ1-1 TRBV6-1 CASSEDPPGLWAFF TGTGCCAGCAGTGAAGACCCACCGGGGCTGTGGGCTTTCTTT
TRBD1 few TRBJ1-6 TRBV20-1 CSAKPRGTTYNSPLHF TGCAGTGCCAAACCCAGGGGGACGACCTATAATTCACCCCTCCACTTT
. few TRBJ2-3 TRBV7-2 CASTPSLDTQYF TGTGCCAGCACCCCTAGCCTAGATACGCAGTATTTT
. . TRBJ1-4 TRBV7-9 CASSLGRSVGEKLFF TGTGCCAGCAGCTTGGGACGGTCGGTTGGTGAAAAACTGTTTTTT
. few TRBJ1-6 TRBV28 CASSLPGDVSPLHF TGTGCCAGCAGTTTGCCAGGGGACGTTTCACCCCTCCACTTT
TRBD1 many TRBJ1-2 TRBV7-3 CASSLTGGNYGYTF TGTGCCAGCAGCTTAACAGGGGGCAACTATGGCTACACCTTC